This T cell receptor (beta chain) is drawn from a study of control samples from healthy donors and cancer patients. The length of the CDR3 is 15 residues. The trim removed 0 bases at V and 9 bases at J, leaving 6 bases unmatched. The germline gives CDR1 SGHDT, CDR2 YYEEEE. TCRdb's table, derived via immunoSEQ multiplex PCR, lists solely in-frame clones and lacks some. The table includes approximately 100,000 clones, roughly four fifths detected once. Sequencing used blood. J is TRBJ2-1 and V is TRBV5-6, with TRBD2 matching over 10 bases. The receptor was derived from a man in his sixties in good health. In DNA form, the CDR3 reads TGTGCCAGCAGCTTGGGAGCGGGGGGGTCGGCTGAGCAGTTCTTC. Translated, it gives CASSLGAGGSAEQFF.